This entry lists 30 T cell receptor beta chains sequenced from one sample in a study. TCRdb independently ran MiXCR on the RT-PCR reads; one entry per CDR3 protein. The sample yields 550,000 to 750,000 distinct CDR3 sequences, approximately 15% seen once. Sequences were obtained from memory CD4+ T cells from blood. All receptors derive from a female donor in good health, serving as a healthy control.

This clonotype was recorded a few times. The J gene is TRBJ1-2, the V gene TRBV9; tentatively, D is TRBD1 (5 bases). The germline V gene has CDR1 SGDLS and CDR2 YYNGEE. The CDR3 has 15 amino acids. The V and J ends lost 4 bases and 1 base respectively, with 14 bases between them. This chain's CDR3 is CASSMTAWGNYGYTF. DNA of the CDR3: TGTGCCAGCAGCATGACAGCTTGGGGTAACTATGGCTACACCTTC.

The chain recombines TRBV12-3 or TRBV12-4 with TRBJ1-5, with TRBD1 matching 7 bases. The CDR3 is 14 amino acids. Unmatched junction bases numbered 8, after V lost 4 bases and J lost 8 bases. CDR3 DNA sequence: TGTGCCAGCAGTTCTTGGACAGGCGGCGAGCCCCAGCATTTT. Its translation is CASSSWTGGEPQHF.

This clonotype was seen repeatedly, ten times or more. The V gene is TRBV6-2 or TRBV6-3, the J gene TRBJ2-3; D might be TRBD2 (5 bases). The V gene lost 9 bases and the J gene lost 5 bases, with 18 bases spanning the gap. Germline values: CDR1 MNHEY, CDR2 SVGEGT. The CDR3 runs to 14 residues. The CDR3 nucleotides are TGTGCCAGTTCCTCCCCGGTACGGGGAGATACGCAGTATTTT. It yields the protein CASSSPVRGDTQYF.

This sequence joins TRBV5-1 and TRBJ2-1; 8 nucleotides align to TRBD2. CDR3 length: 16 residues. The germline CDR1 and CDR2 sequences are SGHRS and YFSETQ. V was pared by 5 bases and J by 5 bases, with 12 bases of the junction left unmatched. The CDR3 here is CASSGGAGTRNNEQFF. CDR3 bases: TGCGCCAGCAGTGGGGGCGCCGGGACTAGAAACAATGAGCAGTTCTTC.

In this sample, this clonotype turned up a few times. This chain uses TRBV7-9 with TRBJ2-7, with D uncertain. The CDR3 totals 15 residues. Germline values: CDR1 SEHNR, CDR2 FQNEAQ (reference sequence). V was clipped by 3 bases and J by 1 base, with 13 bases between them. The DNA for the CDR3 is TGTGCCAGCAGCTTTCGGGCACAGTCATCCTACGAGCAGTACTTC. Translated, it gives CASSFRAQSSYEQYF.

The rearrangement joins TRBV7-2 to TRBJ2-7; D unresolved. V lost 6 bases and J 0 bases, leaving 12 bases between the germline ends. The germline V gene encodes CDR1 SGHTA and CDR2 FQGNSA. This CDR3 contains 14 residues. This chain's CDR3 is CASRAARNSYEQYF. CDR3 DNA: TGTGCCAGCAGGGCCGCGCGGAACTCCTACGAGCAGTACTTC.

J is TRBJ1-2 and V is TRBV6-5, with a possible D match to TRBD1 (5 bases). The CDR3 covers 14 residues. Deletions cut 5 bases from V and 4 bases from J, with 14 bases between. The germline CDR1 and CDR2 sequences are MNHEY and SVGAGI. The CDR3 nucleotides read TGTGCCAGCAGTCCCTCGGGGCTCGCCTATGGCTACACCTTC. This encodes CASSPSGLAYGYTF.

The table lists this clonotype with a few counts. The gene calls are TRBV28 and TRBJ2-2; 8 bases are a match to TRBD2. The CDR3 contains 16 residues. The ends lost 7 bases at V and 5 bases at J; junction bases unmatched: 12. Germline values: CDR1 MDHEN, CDR2 SYDVKM. The CDR3 loop reads CASMSASGGQTGELFF. The CDR3 DNA follows: TGTGCCAGCATGTCGGCGTCGGGAGGGCAAACCGGGGAGCTGTTTTTT.

This clonotype was observed many times. The V and J genes are TRBV5-1 and TRBJ1-5; a possible D gene is TRBD1 (6 bases). Per germline, CDR1 SGHRS and CDR2 YFSETQ. The CDR3 is 13 residues long. The ends were cut back, 4 bases at V and 5 bases at J, with 10 bases in the middle. Written as DNA, the CDR3 is TGCGCCAGCAGCAGGGCAGGGGATCAGCCCCAGCATTTT. Translation gives CASSRAGDQPQHF.

There are a few counts of this clonotype. In DNA, the CDR3 is TGTGCCAGCAGCTCGTCCCCGGGACAGGGAAACTATGGCTACACCTTC. It encodes CASSSSPGQGNYGYTF. The rearrangement joins TRBV5-8 to TRBJ1-2; 9 bases are shared with TRBD1. In germline, CDR1 is SGHTS, CDR2 YDEGEE. Trimming took 3 bases from V and 2 from J; bases not matched to a gene: 8. The CDR3 is made up of 16 amino acids. The variable domain in full, with the rest retrieved from reference TRBV5-8 and TRBJ1-2, is EAGVTQSPTHLIKTRGQQATLRCSPISGHTSVYWYQQALGLGLQFLLWYDEGEERNRGNFPPRFSGRQFPNYSSELNVNALELEDSALYLCASSSSPGQGNYGYTFGSGTRLTVV.

This chain uses TRBV28 with TRBJ2-5, with TRBD2 matching over 10 bases. Germline V gives CDR1 MDHEN, CDR2 SYDVKM. Trimming removed 7 bases from V and 5 bases from J; junction bases left unmatched: 7. The CDR3 length is 14 residues. The CDR3, as DNA: TGTGCCAGCATAGCGGGAGGTGGTGCGGAGACCCAGTACTTC. Its protein is CASIAGGGAETQYF. The full variable domain, with the rest looked up from reference TRBV28 and TRBJ2-5, is DVKVTQSSRYLVKRTGEKVFLECVQDMDHENMFWYRQDPGLGLRLIYFSYDVKMKEKGDIPEGYSVSREKKERFSLILESASTNQTSMYLCASIAGGGAETQYFGPGTRLLVL.

This clonotype was counted at least ten times. The chain couples TRBV6-6 to TRBJ1-5; D may be TRBD1 (6 bases). The CDR3 has 17 residues. Germline CDR1 and CDR2: MNHNY and SVGAGI (reference sequence). Trimming cost V 2 bases and J 5 bases, with 19 bases left between them. CDR3 sequence: CASSYQWRGGAHQPQHF. The CDR3 nucleotides read TGTGCCAGCAGTTACCAATGGCGCGGGGGGGCTCATCAGCCCCAGCATTTT.

This clonotype was found many times. This chain links TRBV9 with TRBJ2-2, with unresolved D. V lost 2 bases, J lost 4 bases, and 9 bases lay in between. CDR3 size: 14 residues. Germline V gene data show CDR1 as SGDLS and CDR2 as YYNGEE. CDR3 bases: TGTGCCAGCAGCGTCGGCGGATCCACCGGGGAGCTGTTTTTT. This translates into CASSVGGSTGELFF.

In this sample, this clonotype turned up many times. V and J are TRBV29-1 and TRBJ2-1, with D possibly TRBD2 on 5 matching bases. This CDR3 contains 13 residues. Germline values: CDR1 SQVTM, CDR2 ANQGSEA. With 7 bases removed from V and 9 bases from J, the gap between germline ends came to 19 bases. CDR3 nucleotide sequence: TGCAGCGGGCGGAGACCCGGGGTAGGTGAGCAGTTCTTC. This encodes CSGRRPGVGEQFF.

This clonotype was seen ten or more times. The rearrangement joins TRBV12-3 or TRBV12-4 to TRBJ1-1; TRBD1 aligns across 10 bases. Unmatched junction bases numbered 9, after V lost 7 bases and J lost 4 bases. This CDR3 spans 15 amino acids. The CDR3 region has the DNA TGTGCCAGCACCCCGAGGGACAGGGGCCGCACTGAAGCTTTCTTT. This encodes CASTPRDRGRTEAFF.

About this clonotype: The junction departs from the called germline gene at one end, perhaps through a read error. The chain is built from TRBV7-8 and TRBJ2-3, with 11 positions matching TRBD2. This CDR3 has 15 residues. Germline CDR1 is SGHVS and CDR2 is FQNEAQ. The chain's CDR3 is CASSLGLAGGHTHYF. CDR3 bases: TGTGCCAGCAGCTTAGGGCTAGCGGGGGGACATACGCATTATTTT.

This clonotype has a handful of counts. The chain uses TRBV20-1 and TRBJ2-1; D possibly matches TRBD1 or TRBD2 (8 bases each). The germline CDR1 and CDR2 sequences are DFQATT and SNEGSKA (reference sequence). This CDR3 region has 17 residues. V lost 2 bases and J lost 8, with 25 bases in between. This CDR3 reads CSARRGGSRRGHDEQFF. The CDR3 DNA sequence: TGCAGTGCTAGACGGGGGGGGTCCCGCAGGGGGCACGATGAGCAGTTCTTC.

In this sample, this clonotype turned up many times. The rearrangement uses TRBV6-5 and TRBJ1-4; D is undetermined. Trimming took off 2 bases at V and 1 base at J, with 11 bases between the two ends. Germline V gene data show CDR1 as MNHEY and CDR2 as SVGAGI. This CDR3 comprises 16 residues. The CDR3 DNA is TGTGCCAGCAGTTACCCCGAGACCATAACTAATGAAAAACTGTTTTTT. Encoded protein: CASSYPETITNEKLFF.

This clonotype was counted between two and nine times. The CDR3 DNA reads TGCGCCAGCAGCCCGGATGGGACAGGGATGTACGAGCAGTACTTC. Its translation: CASSPDGTGMYEQYF. The chain couples TRBV5-1 to TRBJ2-7; 9 bases align to TRBD1. J was trimmed by 4 bases and V by 4 bases; bases with no gene match: 9. From germline, CDR1 is SGHRS and CDR2 YFSETQ. The length of the CDR3 is 15 residues.

The chain is built from TRBV7-6 and TRBJ1-1; D remains unclear. V was cut by 2 bases and J by 6 bases, with 13 bases left in between. Germline V gene lookup returns CDR1 SGHVS and CDR2 FNYEAQ. The CDR3 extends over 14 amino acids. In DNA form, the CDR3 reads TGTGCCAGCAGCTTAATCGGATCGGAGGCTGAAGCTTTCTTT. Translating it yields CASSLIGSEAEAFF. Variable domain in full (rest from reference TRBV7-6 and TRBJ1-1): GAGVSQSPRYKVTKRGQDVALRCDPISGHVSLYWYRQALGQGPEFLTYFNYEAQQDKSGLPNDRFSAERPEGSISTLTIQRTEQRDSAMYRCASSLIGSEAEAFFGQGTRLTVV.

This clonotype was counted between two and nine times. The V gene is TRBV12-3 or TRBV12-4, the J gene TRBJ1-5, with D possibly being TRBD1 (6 bases). V was pared by 5 bases and J by 1 base, with 18 bases between. The CDR3 is made up of 17 amino acids. The CDR3 nucleotides are TGTGCCAGCAGTCCCCGCCCCGGGGGCGTGAGCAATCAGCCCCAGCATTTT. Translating gives CASSPRPGGVSNQPQHF.

This clonotype showed up many times. This chain connects TRBV5-1 to TRBJ1-2; D is undetermined. Trimming pared 0 bases from V and 2 bases from J, leaving 5 bases between. This CDR3 is built from 13 residues. Germline V CDR1 and CDR2: SGHRS, YFSETQ. CDR3 region: CASSLVGNYGYTF. DNA for the CDR3: TGCGCCAGCAGCTTGGTAGGAAACTATGGCTACACCTTC.

Ten or more counts support this clonotype. The rearrangement links TRBV9 to TRBJ2-7, with a possible D match to TRBD1 (6 bases). The CDR3 spans 15 residues. Germline lookup yields CDR1 SGDLS and CDR2 YYNGEE. Between the trimmed V and J ends, which lost 2 bases and 0 bases, there was a span of 12 bases. The chain's CDR3 is CASSVATGSSYEQYF. The CDR3 DNA sequence: TGTGCCAGCAGCGTCGCCACAGGGAGCTCCTACGAGCAGTACTTC.

The chain carries TRBV16 and TRBJ2-7; D is possibly TRBD1 (5 bases). V was pared by 0 bases and J by 5 bases, with 8 bases between. Germline values: CDR1 KGHSY, CDR2 FQNENV. The CDR3 loop spans 13 amino acids. This CDR3 reads CASSQSTDHEQYF. CDR3 nucleotides: TGTGCCAGCAGCCAATCGACAGACCACGAGCAGTACTTC.

The CDR3 protein is CASSYPATGGEQFF. Here the CDR3 DNA reads TGTGCCAGCAGTTACCCGGCGACAGGCGGGGAGCAGTTCTTC. The chain uses TRBV6-5 and TRBJ2-1; the D gene is possibly TRBD1 (6 bases). Germline V lookup: CDR1 MNHEY, CDR2 SVGAGI. The CDR3 contains 14 residues. The V gene lost 2 bases and the J gene lost 10 bases, with 15 bases spanning the gap.

The chain recombines TRBV27 with TRBJ2-7, with a weak D call TRBD1 (7 bases). The V end lost 6 bases, the J end lost 0 bases, and 18 bases lay between the germline ends. Germline V gives CDR1 MNHEY, CDR2 SMNVEV (reference sequence). The CDR3 contains 16 residues. The CDR3 protein is CASSTTRQGGSYEQYF. In DNA form, the CDR3 reads TGTGCCAGCAGCACTACTAGACAGGGAGGCTCCTACGAGCAGTACTTC.

This clonotype occurred many times. The chain employs TRBV12-3 or TRBV12-4 and TRBJ1-5; 7 bases agree with TRBD1. The V and J ends lost 6 bases and 2 bases, in that order; junction bases with no gene match: 7. The CDR3 consists of 15 residues. The CDR3 DNA sequence: TGTGCCAGCAGCCCTATTGGACAGGGCAATCAGCCCCAGCATTTT. It codes for CASSPIGQGNQPQHF.

The rearrangement joins TRBV3-1 to TRBJ2-7; 9 positions agree with TRBD1. V was clipped by 2 bases and J by 5 bases; unmatched bases: 4. CDR1 and CDR2 from the germline V gene are LGHDT and YNNKEL (reference sequence). The CDR3 extends over 14 amino acids. The CDR3 DNA follows: TGTGCCAGCAGCCAAATGGACAGGGGCCACGAGCAGTACTTC. It specifies CASSQMDRGHEQYF.

The chain has TRBV27 and TRBJ2-3; no clear D. The CDR3 length is 15 residues. Germline lookup yields CDR1 MNHEY and CDR2 SMNVEV (reference sequence). V gave up 4 bases and J gave up 2 bases, with 13 bases separating them. The DNA of the CDR3 is TGTGCCAGCAGTTCATCGGACCATTTCACAGATACGCAGTATTTT. Translation: CASSSSDHFTDTQYF.

This clonotype was observed once. A much larger clone sits a single nucleotide away, making a read error possible. This chain connects TRBV4-3 to TRBJ1-1, with D maybe TRBD1 (6 bases). CDR1 and CDR2 from the germline V gene are LGHNA and YSLEER. This CDR3 is built from 15 residues. The CDR3: CASSFTNREGTEVFF. The CDR3 region has the DNA TGCGCCAGCAGCTTCACGAACAGGGAGGGCACTGAAGTTTTCTTT.